These 32 T cell receptor beta chains were all obtained from the same sample, sequenced in a study of tumor-infiltrating lymphocytes in primary liver carcinoma. Researchers generated TCR beta cDNA from approximately 0.55 ug of total RNA, relying on a constant-region primer. Slightly modified ARM-PCR with three nested multiplex PCR rounds yielded TCR beta libraries. Forward primers for TRBV1-TRBV30 and a C-beta reverse primer served the first two PCR rounds, at 10 cycles each. In TCRdb, the multiplex PCR reads were re-called with MiXCR into one record per CDR3 protein. There are approximately 190,000 distinct CDR3 sequences in the sample; about 85% occur only once, and approximately 18% lies in the top ten. DNA and RNA were both co-extracted from about 20-30 mg of bulk tissue that had not been sorted. Sequenced sample: tumor tissue from primary liver carcinoma. These receptors were collected from a middle-aged man with primary liver carcinoma and hepatitis B virus infection.

On this clonotype: At one end, the junction sequence differs from germline, possibly due to a read error. The chain employs TRBV30 and TRBJ1-1, with D maybe TRBD1 (6 bases). This CDR3 is built from 13 residues. The germline gives CDR1 GTSNPN, CDR2 SVGIG (reference sequence). The CDR3 DNA is TGTGCATGGAGCGGAGACAGGCGCACTGAAACTTTCTTT. Protein: CAWSGDRRTETFF. The full variable domain, its missing parts supplied by reference TRBV30 and TRBJ1-1, is SQTIHQWPATLVQPVGSPLSLECTVEGTSNPNLYWYRQAAGRGLQLLFYSVGIGQISSEVPQNLSASRPQDRQFILSSKKLLLSDSGFYLCAWSGDRRTETFFGQGTRLTVV.

Worth noting for this clonotype: Without the conserved terminal phenylalanine or tryptophan, this CDR3 likely stems from a read error. The DNA is omitted, as the CDR3 cannot be located on it reliably, and the CDR3 follows TCRdb's listing. J is TRBJ2-1 and V is TRBV12-3 or TRBV12-4; the DNA was not compared with TRBD1, the D call given in the table. The CDR3 is 13 residues long, ends included. The CDR3 loop reads CASERGPALDHFL.

Remarks on this clonotype: Compared with germline, one end of the junction differs, possibly owing to a read error. This sequence joins TRBV11-2 and TRBJ2-1; D possibly corresponds to TRBD2 (6 bases). This CDR3 region has 15 residues. Germline CDR1 reads SGHAT; CDR2 reads FQNNGV. The CDR3 bases are TGTGCCAGCGGCCCCGACGGGAGTGCCTACAAAGAGCAGTTTTTC. Translation gives CASGPDGSAYKEQFF.

Notes on this clonotype: It may be a read error: a sequence one base away is much more abundant. The chain links TRBV5-1 to TRBJ2-7; the D gene could be TRBD1 or TRBD2 (6 bases each). Per the germline V gene, CDR1 is SGHRS and CDR2 is YFSETQ. CDR3 length: 13 residues. CDR3 in DNA: TGCGCCAGAAACATGGAGGGGGATTACGGGCAGTACTTC. As protein: CARNMEGDYGQYF.

Of note for this clonotype: This clone may be a read error of a much larger clone one base away. This CDR3 is CAGSLLNGDVETQYF. The DNA of the CDR3 is TGTGCCGGCAGTTTATTGAACGGGGATGTGGAGACCCAGTACTTC. The chain has TRBV28 and TRBJ2-5; D perhaps matches TRBD2 (5 bases). Germline CDR1 reads MDHEN; CDR2 reads SYDVKM. This CDR3 is built from 15 residues. The full variable domain, completed using reference TRBV28 and TRBJ2-5, is DVKVTQSSRYLVKRTGEKVFLECVQDMDHENMFWYRQDPGLGLRLIYFSYDVKMKEKGDIPEGYSVSREKKERFSLILESASTNQTSMYLCAGSLLNGDVETQYFGPGTRLLVL.

Note on this clonotype: The junction does not match germline at one end; this may be a read error. The V and J genes are TRBV5-4 and TRBJ2-1; D is possibly TRBD2 (6 bases). Germline V CDR1 and CDR2: SGHNT, YYREEE (reference sequence). This CDR3 spans 15 amino acids. CDR3: CASSLVVGGYNEQFF. Here the CDR3 DNA reads TGTGCCAGCAGTCTCGTCGTGGGGGGTTACAATGAACAGTTCTTC.

To note about this clonotype: It may be a read error: a sequence one base away is much more abundant. No conserved phenylalanine or tryptophan is present at the end of the CDR3, so a read error is the likely explanation. The chain employs TRBV7-8 and TRBJ2-7; no clear D. This CDR3 is 15 amino acids long. Trimming shortened V by 5 bases and J by 0 bases, and 14 bases separated the two germline ends. The germline CDR1 and CDR2 sequences are SGHVS and FQNEAQ. This CDR3 is CASSRGPDRSYEQYS. DNA for the CDR3: TGTGCCAGCAGCCGCGGTCCGGACCGCTCCTACGAGCAGTACTCC.

The rearrangement links TRBV7-2 to TRBJ1-1; no clear D. V lost 6 bases to trimming and J lost 3 bases, with 11 bases between them. The CDR3 loop spans 13 amino acids. Per germline, CDR1 SGHTA and CDR2 FQGNSA. The chain's CDR3 is CASRNGRDTEAFF. CDR3 coding DNA: TGTGCCAGCAGAAATGGACGGGACACTGAAGCTTTCTTT.

A remark on this clonotype: One end of the junction does not line up with germline, which may come from a read error. This rearrangement joins TRBV7-3 to TRBJ2-2, with a weak D call TRBD2 (5 bases). Germline CDR1 reads SGHTA; CDR2 reads FQGTGA. The CDR3 totals 12 residues. CDR3 residues: CAGSYSTGELFF. The CDR3 coding sequence is TGTGCCGGCAGCTACTCCACCGGGGAGCTATTTTTT.

Of note for this clonotype: Its ends do not fully match the called genes, so a read error is possible. The chain employs TRBV12-3 or TRBV12-4 and TRBJ1-4, with TRBD1 identical over 7 bases. The CDR3 sequence is 13 residues long. Written as DNA, the CDR3 is TGTGTCGGGGGGACAGCAACTAATGAGAAACTGTTTTTT. It yields the protein CVGGTATNEKLFF.

On this clonotype itself: Being one base from a much bigger clone, this may be a read error. The chain joins TRBV4-3 to TRBJ2-1; the D call may be TRBD1 or TRBD2 (6 bases each). Germline CDR1 is LGHNA and CDR2 is YSLEER. This CDR3 comprises 13 residues. The V gene lost 4 bases and the J gene lost 11 bases, with 15 bases spanning the gap. The CDR3 DNA follows: TGCGCCAGCAGCCTTGAAGGGGGGAGAAAGCAGTTCTTC. Translation gives CASSLEGGRKQFF.

The chain links TRBV7-6 to TRBJ2-1, with 9 bases matching TRBD1. From germline, CDR1 is SGHVS and CDR2 FNYEAQ. The V and J ends lost 2 bases and 4 bases, in that order; junction bases with no gene match: 3. The CDR3 is 15 residues long. The DNA for the CDR3 is TGTGCCAGCAGCTTAATGACAGGGGGTTACAATGAGCAGTTCTTC. Translation: CASSLMTGGYNEQFF.

In this sample, this clonotype turned up once. One end of the junction fails to match germline, which may point to a read error. The chain links TRBV11-1 to TRBJ2-3; D might be TRBD2 (6 bases). CDR1 is SGHAT and CDR2 is FQDESV in the germline V gene (reference sequence). The CDR3 length is 15 residues. CDR3 sequence (DNA): TGTACTAGCAGTTTGCCGAGGGAGAGCACAGATACGCAATATTTT. This translates into CTSSLPRESTDTQYF.

The chain combines TRBV5-1 with TRBJ2-3, with D possibly TRBD2 on 6 matching bases. Trimming removed 4 bases at V and 1 base at J, with 13 bases between. The CDR3 runs to 15 residues. Looked up from germline, CDR1 is SGHRS and CDR2 is YFSETQ. In DNA, the CDR3 is TGCGCCAGCAGCCATCAGGGAGGCGGCACAGATACGCAGTATTTT. It codes for CASSHQGGGTDTQYF.

In the case of this clonotype: Mismatch with germline at one junction end may stem from a read error. V and J are TRBV11-3 and TRBJ2-1; TRBD2 might be the D (6 bases). This CDR3 has 19 amino acids. Germline-derived CDR1 and CDR2 are SGHNT and YENEEA. The CDR3 DNA sequence: TGTCCCATCAGCTTAGGGCGGCAGGATACTCGGGGGTCCTACAATAAGCAGTTCTTC. This encodes CPISLGRQDTRGSYNKQFF.

Regarding this clonotype: No conserved phenylalanine or tryptophan is present at the end of the CDR3, so a read error is the likely explanation. This rearrangement joins TRBV6-1 to TRBJ1-1; possible D gene TRBD1, 5 bases. This CDR3 has 14 residues. Germline V gives CDR1 MNHNS, CDR2 SASEGT. The CDR3 nucleotides are TGTGCCATCCAAACAGGTAGCATGAACGCTGAAGCTTTCATT. Translation gives CAIQTGSMNAEAFI.

About this clonotype itself: Since no conserved phenylalanine or tryptophan closes the CDR3, a read error is the likely cause. The chain uses TRBV6-5 and TRBJ1-6; maybe TRBD1 (6 bases). This CDR3 has 16 residues. CDR1 and CDR2 (germline): MNHEY, SVGAGI. The CDR3, as DNA: TGTGCCAGAAGTTCCGGGACAAGGGGCCGGAATTCACCCCTCCACTCT. It translates to CARSSGTRGRNSPLHS.

For this clonotype: One junction end disagrees with the germline gene, perhaps due to a read error. The V and J genes are TRBV29-1 and TRBJ2-6, with D possibly being TRBD1 or TRBD2 (5 bases each). CDR1 and CDR2 (germline): SQVTM, ANQGSEA. This CDR3 comprises 15 residues. CDR3 sequence reads: CSVWDGVVGANVMNF. The CDR3 DNA reads as TGCAGCGTTTGGGACGGGGTGGTTGGGGCCAACGTCATGAATTTC. The full variable domain, completed using reference TRBV29-1 and TRBJ2-6, is SAVISQKPSRDICQRGTSLTIQCQVDSQVTMMFWYRQQPGQSLTLIATANQGSEATYESGFVIDKFPISRPNLTFSTLTVSNMSPEDSSIYLCSVWDGVVGANVMNFGAGSRLTVL.

The CDR3 DNA sequence: TGTGCCAGCAGTAGCGCCGGGGGCACTCAATCCCAGCATTTT. This encodes CASSSAGGTQSQHF. The chain combines TRBV6-6 with TRBJ1-5; tentative D call: TRBD1 (6 bases). CDR1 and CDR2 (germline): MNHNY, SVGAGI (reference sequence). CDR3 length: 14 amino acids. V was shortened by 5 bases and J by 11 bases, with 19 bases between the two germline ends.

At least ten counts were recorded for this clonotype. The rearrangement joins TRBV12-3 or TRBV12-4 to TRBJ2-5, with D tentatively TRBD2 (6 bases). The CDR3 consists of 13 residues. Trimming shortened V by 5 bases and J by 5 bases, and 12 bases separated the two germline ends. This chain's CDR3 is CASSDWGEETQYF. CDR3 DNA: TGTGCCAGCAGTGACTGGGGGGAGGAGACCCAGTACTTC.

To note about this clonotype: Mismatch with germline at one junction end may stem from a read error. The V call is TRBV5-1, the J call TRBJ2-7; 10 bases are shared with TRBD1. Germline V lookup: CDR1 SGHRS, CDR2 YFSETQ. The CDR3 runs 14 residues. Here the CDR3 reads CASSQGQGHDELFF. In DNA form, the CDR3 reads TGCGCCAGCAGCCAGGGACAGGGGCATGACGAGCTGTTCTTC. The full variable domain, its missing parts supplied by reference TRBV5-1 and TRBJ2-7, is KAGVTQTPRYLIKTRGQQVTLSCSPISGHRSVSWYQQTPGQGLQFLFEYFSETQRNKGNFPGRFSGRQFSNSRSEMNVSTLELGDSALYLCASSQGQGHDELFFGPGTRLTVT.

The J gene is TRBJ2-5, the V gene TRBV29-1; D unresolved. There are 15 residues in the CDR3. Germline V gene data show CDR1 as SQVTM and CDR2 as ANQGSEA. The CDR3 loop reads CGVESAACRSETQYF. The CDR3 region has the DNA TGCGGTGTTGAATCCGCGGCGTGTAGATCGGAGACCCAGTACTTC.

This clonotype occurred once. This chain joins TRBV12-3 or TRBV12-4 and TRBJ2-1; D is perhaps TRBD2 (6 bases). V shed 5 bases and J shed 9 bases, with 20 bases lying between them. The CDR3 totals 15 residues. The DNA for the CDR3 is TGTGCCAGCAGTACGAGACTGGCGGGAAGGGGTGAGCAGTTCTTC. Its protein product is CASSTRLAGRGEQFF.

The chain links TRBV11-1 to TRBJ2-7; tentatively, D is TRBD1 or TRBD2 (5 bases each). V lost 7 bases and J lost 3, with 16 bases in between. The CDR3 extends over 14 amino acids. CDR1 is SGHAT, CDR2 FQDESV, per germline (reference sequence). CDR3 bases: TGTGCCAGCATCATCGGGGCAGGAATCTACGAGCAGTACTTC. Protein sequence: CASIIGAGIYEQYF.

For this clonotype: Its ends do not fully match the called genes, so a read error is possible. The chain combines TRBV4-3 with TRBJ2-3; 8 bases are a match to TRBD2. The germline CDR1 and CDR2 sequences are LGHNA and YSLEER. This CDR3 contains 15 residues. The CDR3 protein is CASSQDLGAGDMQFF. The DNA for the CDR3 is TGCGCCAGCAGCCAAGATCTGGGAGCGGGAGATATGCAGTTTTTT.

This clonotype came up a few times. Sequence at one end of the junction differs from germline and may be a read error. The chain combines TRBV10-2 with TRBJ2-1; D perhaps matches TRBD2 (5 bases). Per the germline V gene, CDR1 is WSHSY and CDR2 is SAAADI. This CDR3 spans 11 amino acids. For the CDR3, the DNA is TGTGCCGGCAGCACTAGCAATGAGCAGTTCTTC. Its translation is CAGSTSNEQFF.

A word on this clonotype: The junction departs from the called germline gene at one end, perhaps through a read error. The gene calls are TRBV12-3 or TRBV12-4 and TRBJ2-1; D is unresolved. This CDR3 is 13 amino acids long. CDR3 sequence reads: CVSSFGEGNEQFF. In DNA, the CDR3 is TGTGTCAGCAGTTTTGGCGAAGGCAATGAGCAGTTCTTC.

As concerns this clonotype: One junction end disagrees with the germline gene, perhaps due to a read error. The rearrangement uses TRBV12-3 or TRBV12-4 and TRBJ2-7; D might be TRBD1 or TRBD2, each matching 7 bases. The CDR3 extends over 17 amino acids. DNA for the CDR3: TGTGCCAGTAGTTTAGAATGGTGGGAGGGGGCAAGATACGAGCAGTACTTC. It encodes CASSLEWWEGARYEQYF.

Points on this clonotype: One end of the junction is discordant with germline, which a read error may explain. V is TRBV29-1 and J is TRBJ2-7, with TRBD2 matching over 13 bases. This CDR3 has 15 amino acids. Looked up from germline, CDR1 is SQVTM and CDR2 is ANQGSEA. In nucleotides, the CDR3 is TGCAGCGTAGAAGGGACTAGCGGGACCATTTGGGAGCAGTACTTC. Translated, it gives CSVEGTSGTIWEQYF.

Points on this clonotype: A junction end diverges from the germline sequence, so it may reflect a read error. CDR3 region: CASASQLNTGEQFF. CDR3 DNA sequence: TGTGCCAGCGCGAGTCAGTTGAACACCGGGGAGCAGTTCTTT. The V call is TRBV11-2, the J call TRBJ2-2; D perhaps matches TRBD2 (5 bases). The length of the CDR3 is 14 residues. CDR1 is SGHAT, CDR2 FQNNGV, per germline. The full variable domain, rest sourced from reference TRBV11-2 and TRBJ2-2, is EAGVAQSPRYKIIEKRQSVAFWCNPISGHATLYWYQQILGQGPKLLIQFQNNGVVDDSQLPKDRFSAERLKGVDSTLKIQPAKLEDSAVYLCASASQLNTGEQFFGEGSRLTVL.

A note on this clonotype: With a much larger clone just one base away, this may be a read error. The chain couples TRBV5-1 to TRBJ2-1; maybe TRBD2 (5 bases). The CDR3 contains 14 residues. The V end lost 7 bases, the J end lost 16 bases, and 27 bases lay between the germline ends. Germline CDR1 and CDR2: SGHRS and YFSETQ. In DNA form, the CDR3 reads TGCGCCAGCGGCCACGGACTGGAAGCCGGGTATTACTTCTTC. It specifies CASGHGLEAGYYFF.

Details on this clonotype: The conserved phenylalanine or tryptophan normally closing the CDR3 is absent here, so this likely arose from a read error. V gene TRBV28 combines with J gene TRBJ1-5, with a tentative D call TRBD1 (5 bases). CDR1 is MDHEN and CDR2 is SYDVKM in the germline V gene. This CDR3 region has 15 residues. The CDR3 spells CTSSLRGLGNQPQHL. In DNA, the CDR3 is TGTACCAGCAGTTTAAGGGGTTTGGGCAATCAGCCCCAGCATCTT.